These T cell receptor beta chains were read from a single sample in a study of blood T cell repertoires in COVID-19. TCRdb keeps only in-frame clones here, not all; method: immunoSEQ multiplex PCR. Of 270,000 or so clones in the sample, 89% were seen once. Sequencing input: peripheral blood. These receptors were collected from a woman in her 30s with COVID-19, enrolled during active disease. The CDR3 runs from the conserved cysteine through the conserved F or W. The D gene is left open where the match is weak. Part of the rows lack a size; the others show once, few, many or a class for expanded clones.

j_call clone_size v_call d_call cdr3_aa cdr3_nt
TRBJ2-3 - TRBV4-1 TRBD1 CASSPTDRGRADTQYF TGCGCCAGCAGCCCGACCGACAGGGGGCGAGCAGATACGCAGTATTTT
TRBJ2-1 - TRBV4-2 TRBD2 CASSQVAGGDNEQFF TGTGCCAGCAGCCAAGTAGCGGGGGGGGACAATGAGCAGTTCTTC
TRBJ2-7 - TRBV27 - CASSSSLAESYEQYF TGTGCCAGCAGTTCCTCTCTGGCGGAGTCCTACGAGCAGTACTTC
TRBJ1-1 once TRBV6-5 - CASSYRGSGTEAFF TGTGCCAGCAGTTACAGGGGTTCAGGAACTGAAGCTTTCTTT
TRBJ2-5 - TRBV18 TRBD1 CASSPGTGETQYF TGTGCCAGCTCACCAGGGACAGGGGAGACCCAGTACTTC
TRBJ1-3 once TRBV5-6 - CASSSGVGNTIYF TGTGCCAGCAGCTCAGGGGTCGGAAACACCATATATTTT
TRBJ1-1 once TRBV4-1 TRBD1 CASSQMQGAEAFF TGCGCCAGCAGCCAAATGCAGGGGGCTGAAGCTTTCTTT
TRBJ2-7 - TRBV10-1 - CAVKDRTLPYEQYF TGCGCCGTAAAAGACAGGACTTTACCCTACGAGCAGTACTTC
TRBJ1-1 - TRBV5-5 - CASSPTGLNTEAFF TGTGCCAGCAGCCCGACAGGACTGAACACTGAAGCTTTCTTT
TRBJ2-1 - TRBV5-1 TRBD1 CASSLLGTGGSSYNEQFF TGCGCCAGCAGCTTGTTAGGGACAGGGGGTAGCTCCTACAATGAGCAGTTCTTC
TRBJ1-1 - TRBV2 - CASSEARGRAFF TGTGCCAGCAGTGAAGCTCGGGGGAGAGCTTTCTTT
TRBJ2-3 - TRBV30 - CAWTRNSGLRDTQYF TGTGCCTGGACCCGAAACAGCGGATTGCGCGATACGCAGTATTTT
TRBJ2-1 - TRBV11-2 - CASSFGVQRALNEQFF TGTGCCAGCAGCTTCGGGGTCCAGCGGGCGCTGAATGAGCAGTTCTTC
TRBJ1-1 - TRBV3-1/TRBV3-2 - CASSQVPSTEAFF TGTGCCAGCAGCCAAGTCCCTTCCACTGAAGCTTTCTTT
TRBJ2-2 - TRBV13 - CASSEFGGGTGELFF TGTGCCAGCAGCGAATTTGGCGGTGGGACCGGGGAGCTGTTTTTT
TRBJ2-7 - TRBV2 - CASRKEHYEQYF TGTGCCAGCAGAAAAGAGCACTACGAGCAGTACTTC
TRBJ1-3 - TRBV7-9 TRBD1 CASSPSLTGAGNTIYF TGTGCCAGCAGCCCCTCTCTTACAGGGGCAGGAAACACCATATATTTT
TRBJ2-3 - TRBV18 TRBD1 CASSPGTGWYF TGTGCCAGCTCACCCGGGACAGGGTGGTATTTT
TRBJ1-1 few TRBV5-1 - CASSVGGEAFF TGCGCCAGCAGCGTAGGGGGAGAGGCTTTCTTT
TRBJ1-1 - TRBV5-1 - CASSLEGHEAFF TGCGCCAGCAGCTTAGAGGGCCATGAAGCTTTCTTT
TRBJ2-7 - TRBV6-1 TRBD1 CASSEGTGDTYEQYF TGTGCCAGCAGCGAAGGGACAGGGGATACCTACGAGCAGTACTTC
TRBJ2-7 - TRBV6-5 TRBD1 CASRADRGSTYEQYF TGTGCCAGCAGGGCCGACAGGGGTTCGACCTACGAGCAGTACTTC
TRBJ2-1 - TRBV9 - CASSVDLYSYNEQFF TGTGCCAGCAGCGTGGACTTGTACTCCTACAATGAGCAGTTCTTC
TRBJ1-2 once TRBV28 - CASSLLGQGRNGYTF TGTGCCAGCAGTTTGTTGGGGCAGGGCCGGAATGGCTACACCTTC
TRBJ2-7 - TRBV7-9 - CASSFQVTYEQYF TGTGCCAGCAGCTTTCAGGTTACCTACGAGCAGTACTTC
TRBJ2-7 - TRBV5-5 - CASSTLRGPYEQYF TGTGCCAGCAGCACTCTACGGGGTCCCTACGAGCAGTACTTC
TRBJ2-5 - TRBV5-4 TRBD1 CASSGTGGETQYF TGTGCCAGCAGCGGAACAGGGGGGGAGACCCAGTACTTC
TRBJ1-3 - TRBV10-3 - CAISESLTGDPGNTIYF TGTGCCATCAGTGAGTCGTTGACAGGCGATCCTGGAAACACCATATATTTT
TRBJ2-7 - TRBV2 - CASSEERGHFYEQYF TGTGCCAGCAGTGAAGAAAGGGGTCACTTCTACGAGCAGTACTTC
TRBJ2-1 - TRBV6-1 TRBD2 CASSEYSGGYNEQFF TGTGCCAGCAGTGAATACAGCGGGGGTTACAATGAGCAGTTCTTC
TRBJ1-1 - TRBV7-9 - CASSLAGEGNTEAFF TGTGCCAGCAGCTTAGCGGGGGAGGGGAACACTGAAGCTTTCTTT
TRBJ1-1 - TRBV6-2/TRBV6-3 TRBD1 CASSYSGQRSEAFF TGTGCCAGCAGTTACTCGGGACAGCGTTCTGAAGCTTTCTTT
TRBJ1-1 - TRBV3-1/TRBV3-2 TRBD1 CASSHGTALAGIAFF TGTGCCAGCAGCCATGGGACAGCCCTCGCTGGGATCGCTTTCTTT
TRBJ2-1 - TRBV3-1/TRBV3-2 TRBD2 CASSGTPLRRGGGLYEQFF TGTGCCAGCAGCGGTACGCCCCTTAGGCGGGGGGGCGGATTGTATGAGCAGTTCTTC
TRBJ2-7 - TRBV5-6 TRBD1 CASSLRGQRFHEQYF TGTGCCAGCAGCTTGAGGGGACAGCGGTTCCACGAGCAGTACTTC
TRBJ1-1 - TRBV13 - CASDGGSDTEAFF TGTGCCAGCGACGGGGGGTCGGACACTGAAGCTTTCTTT
TRBJ1-4 - TRBV27 - CASSTTQGEKLFF TGTGCCAGCAGTACGACCCAGGGTGAAAAACTGTTTTTT
TRBJ2-1 - TRBV6-5 - CASSYISGKSGEQFF TGTGCCAGCAGTTATATTAGCGGCAAATCGGGTGAGCAGTTCTTC
TRBJ1-1 - TRBV2 - CASSSALRAFF TGTGCCAGCAGTTCCGCACTGAGAGCTTTCTTT
TRBJ2-4 - TRBV27 TRBD2 CASSPGLARGVAKNIQYF TGTGCCAGCAGTCCCGGACTAGCGCGGGGAGTGGCCAAAAACATTCAGTACTTC
TRBJ2-7 - TRBV14 - CASSQLEGSSYEQYF TGTGCCAGCAGCCAATTAGAGGGCAGCTCCTACGAGCAGTACTTC
TRBJ2-3 - TRBV5-1 - CASSPGLGGDTDTQYF TGCGCCAGCAGCCCAGGGCTGGGCGGGGACACAGATACGCAGTATTTT
TRBJ2-1 once TRBV6-5 - CASSYTSRQREQFF TGTGCCAGCAGTTATACTAGCCGACAGCGGGAGCAGTTCTTC
TRBJ1-1 - TRBV5-1 - CASSLEVGTEAFF TGCGCCAGCAGCTTGGAAGTCGGCACTGAAGCTTTCTTT
TRBJ1-3 - TRBV27 - CASSLRGGGNTIYF TGTGCCAGCTCCCTTCGGGGGGGTGGAAACACCATATATTTT
TRBJ1-5 - TRBV5-6 - CASSLAGEQPQHF TGTGCCAGCAGCTTAGCAGGGGAGCAGCCCCAGCATTTT
TRBJ2-1 few TRBV18 TRBD2 CASSLSGGDYNEQFF TGTGCCAGCTCACTTAGCGGGGGGGACTACAATGAGCAGTTCTTC
TRBJ1-2 - TRBV15 TRBD1 CATSRDRQGLGNYGYTF TGTGCCACCAGCAGAGACAGACAGGGGTTGGGGAACTATGGCTACACCTTC
TRBJ1-2 - TRBV5-1 - CASSPDGRVYGYGYTF TGCGCCAGCAGCCCGGACGGCAGGGTTTACGGCTATGGCTACACCTTC
TRBJ2-1 - TRBV4-1 TRBD1 CASSSHTRQGTGEQFF TGCGCCAGCAGCTCCCATACGCGACAGGGAACAGGTGAGCAGTTCTTC
TRBJ1-4 - TRBV5-1 - CASSPDSSNEKLFF TGCGCCAGCAGCCCTGACAGCTCTAATGAAAAACTGTTTTTT